One sample yielded the 3 T cell receptor beta chains listed below, sequenced in a study of molecular identifiers for immune sequencing clone quantification listed by TCRdb under 2018. Receptor amplification or capture employed PCR. The run used a NextSeq 500. The public reads were quality trimmed at Q25 with fastp and then assembled into clones with MiXCR by TCRdb, keeping productive beta chains. Identical CDR3 protein sequences are pooled into one entry, listed with their most common genes and DNA. This sample comprises over 550,000 distinct CDR3 sequences, roughly 25% of them detected only once. Around 0.78% of the sample lies in the top ten. Sequences were obtained from naive CD8+ T cells from blood, with Jurkat cell RNA spiked in. Sample cell subset or site, as interpreted from the label and publication: FACS-sorted CD8+CD4-CCR7+CD45RA+ naive T cells. The receptors come from a human donor in good health. Some libraries in this study had Jurkat cell RNA spiked in.

Many counts were recorded for this clonotype. The chain has TRBV9 and TRBJ1-6, with D uncertain. Germline lookup yields CDR1 SGDLS and CDR2 YYNGEE. The V end was cut by 0 bases, the J end by 1 base, with 8 bases between. The CDR3 length is 16 residues. CDR3 protein: CASSVGDYSYNSPLHF. CDR3 in DNA: TGTGCCAGCAGCGTAGGTGATTATTCCTATAATTCACCCCTCCACTTT.

The rearrangement joins TRBV9 to TRBJ1-6; 8 nucleotides agree with TRBD1. V dropped 4 bases and J dropped 5; count of bases not matched to a gene: 8. This CDR3 comprises 16 residues. Germline assignment: CDR1 SGDLS and CDR2 YYNGEE. In nucleotides, the CDR3 is TGTGCCAGCAGCCCCGGACAGGGCTACAATAATTCACCCCTCCACTTT. Amino acids: CASSPGQGYNNSPLHF.

The sample holds a few counts of this clonotype. The chain recombines TRBV7-3 with TRBJ2-7, with 7 bases aligning to TRBD2. The V segment lost 3 bases and the J segment 2 bases; nucleotides outside the gene matches: 4. CDR1 is SGHTA and CDR2 is FQGTGA in the germline V gene. The CDR3 contains 14 residues. DNA for the CDR3: TGTGCCAGCAGCTTCATGGGGGGGGCCTACGAGCAGTACTTC. Translation: CASSFMGGAYEQYF.